This T cell receptor beta chain is drawn from a study of blood T cell repertoires in COVID-19. The assay was immunoSEQ multiplex PCR, and TCRdb's table has in-frame clones only and misses some. The sample has about 44,000 clones, roughly four fifths seen once. Germline loops: CDR1 SGHAT, CDR2 FQNNGV. V lost 4 bases to trimming and J lost 2 bases; unmatched junction nucleotides: 7. The CDR3 has 17 residues. J is TRBJ2-7 and V is TRBV11-2; TRBD2 matches 14 bases. Input material: peripheral blood. This sequence was found in a human donor in a cohort sampled during active COVID-19. CDR3 nucleotides: TGTGCCAGCAGCTCCGCCATGACTAGCGGGGGGGCCTACGAGCAGTACTTC. Protein sequence: CASSSAMTSGGAYEQYF. The whole variable domain, remainder taken from reference TRBV11-2 and TRBJ2-7, is EAGVAQSPRYKIIEKRQSVAFWCNPISGHATLYWYQQILGQGPKLLIQFQNNGVVDDSQLPKDRFSAERLKGVDSTLKIQPAKLEDSAVYLCASSSAMTSGGAYEQYFGPGTRLTVT.